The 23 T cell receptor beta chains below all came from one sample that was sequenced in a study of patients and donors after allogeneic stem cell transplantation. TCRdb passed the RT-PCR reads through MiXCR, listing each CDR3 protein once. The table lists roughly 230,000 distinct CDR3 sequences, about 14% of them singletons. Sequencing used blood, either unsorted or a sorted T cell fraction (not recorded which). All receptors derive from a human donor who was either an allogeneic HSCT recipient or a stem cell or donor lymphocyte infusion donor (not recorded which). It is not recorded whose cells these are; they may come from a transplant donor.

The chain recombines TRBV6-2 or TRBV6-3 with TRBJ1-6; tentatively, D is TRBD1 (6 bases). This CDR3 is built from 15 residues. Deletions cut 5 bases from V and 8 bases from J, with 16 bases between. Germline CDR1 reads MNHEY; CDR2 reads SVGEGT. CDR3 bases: TGTGCCAGCAGTAAGAGACCCGGGGGCGATTCACCCCTCCACTTT. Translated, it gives CASSKRPGGDSPLHF.

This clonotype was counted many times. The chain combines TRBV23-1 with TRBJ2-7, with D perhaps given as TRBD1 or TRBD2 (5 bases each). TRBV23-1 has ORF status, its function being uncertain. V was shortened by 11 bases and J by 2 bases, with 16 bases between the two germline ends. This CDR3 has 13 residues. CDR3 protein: CAAPGRETYEQYF. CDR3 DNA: TGCGCCGCTCCGGGCAGGGAGACCTACGAGCAGTACTTC.

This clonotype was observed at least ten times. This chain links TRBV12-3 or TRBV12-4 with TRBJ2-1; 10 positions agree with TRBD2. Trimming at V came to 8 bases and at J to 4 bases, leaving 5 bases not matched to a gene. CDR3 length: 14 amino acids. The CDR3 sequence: CASDIAGGYNEQFF. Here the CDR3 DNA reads TGTGCCAGCGACATAGCGGGAGGTTACAATGAGCAGTTCTTC.

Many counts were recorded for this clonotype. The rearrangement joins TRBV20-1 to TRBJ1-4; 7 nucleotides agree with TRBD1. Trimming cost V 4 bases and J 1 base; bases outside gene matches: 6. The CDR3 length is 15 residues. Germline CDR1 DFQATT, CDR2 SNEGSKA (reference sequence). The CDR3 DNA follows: TGCAGTGCTAACCGACAGGGAGGAACTAATGAAAAACTGTTTTTT. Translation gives CSANRQGGTNEKLFF.

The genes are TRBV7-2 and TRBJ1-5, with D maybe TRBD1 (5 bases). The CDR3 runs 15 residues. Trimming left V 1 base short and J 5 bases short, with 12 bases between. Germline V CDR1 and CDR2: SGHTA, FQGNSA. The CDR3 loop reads CASSLDGGKDQPQHF. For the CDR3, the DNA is TGTGCCAGCAGCTTAGATGGGGGGAAGGATCAGCCCCAGCATTTT.

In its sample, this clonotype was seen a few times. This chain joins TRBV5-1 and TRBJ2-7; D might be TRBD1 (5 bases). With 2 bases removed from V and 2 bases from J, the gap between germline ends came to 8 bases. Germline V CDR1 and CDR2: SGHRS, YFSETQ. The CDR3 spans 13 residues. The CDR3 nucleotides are TGCGCCAGCAGCTTATCACAGGCCTACGAGCAGTACTTC. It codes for CASSLSQAYEQYF. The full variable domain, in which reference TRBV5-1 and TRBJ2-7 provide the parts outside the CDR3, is KAGVTQTPRYLIKTRGQQVTLSCSPISGHRSVSWYQQTPGQGLQFLFEYFSETQRNKGNFPGRFSGRQFSNSRSEMNVSTLELGDSALYLCASSLSQAYEQYFGPGTRLTVT.

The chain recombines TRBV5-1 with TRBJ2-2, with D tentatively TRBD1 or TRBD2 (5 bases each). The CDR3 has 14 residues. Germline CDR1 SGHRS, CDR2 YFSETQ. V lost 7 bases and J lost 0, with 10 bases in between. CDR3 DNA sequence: TGCGCCAGCGGGGACGGTTCGAACACCGGGGAGCTGTTTTTT. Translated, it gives CASGDGSNTGELFF.

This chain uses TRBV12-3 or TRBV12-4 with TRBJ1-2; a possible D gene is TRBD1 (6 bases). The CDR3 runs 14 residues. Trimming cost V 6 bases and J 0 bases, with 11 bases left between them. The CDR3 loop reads CASSQTGSNYGYTF. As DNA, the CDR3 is TGTGCCAGCAGCCAGACAGGTTCTAACTATGGCTACACCTTC.

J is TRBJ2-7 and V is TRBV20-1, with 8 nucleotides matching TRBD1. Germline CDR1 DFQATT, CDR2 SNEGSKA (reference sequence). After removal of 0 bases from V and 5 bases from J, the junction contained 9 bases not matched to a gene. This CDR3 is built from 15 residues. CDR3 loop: CSARDGWTGRHEQYF. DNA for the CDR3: TGCAGTGCTAGAGACGGGTGGACAGGGCGTCACGAGCAGTACTTC.

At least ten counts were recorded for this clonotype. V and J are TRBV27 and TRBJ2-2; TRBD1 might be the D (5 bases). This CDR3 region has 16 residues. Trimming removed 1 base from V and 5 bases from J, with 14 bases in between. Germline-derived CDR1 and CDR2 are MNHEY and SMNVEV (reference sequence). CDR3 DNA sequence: TGTGCCAGCAGTTTATTCTCGACAGATCCAACCGGGGAGCTGTTTTTT. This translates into CASSLFSTDPTGELFF.

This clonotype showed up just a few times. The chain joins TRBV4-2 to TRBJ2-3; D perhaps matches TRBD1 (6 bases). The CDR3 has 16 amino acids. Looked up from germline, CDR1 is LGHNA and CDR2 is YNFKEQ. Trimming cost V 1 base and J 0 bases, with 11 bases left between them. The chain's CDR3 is CASSQGVTGSTDTQYF. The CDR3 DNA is TGTGCCAGCAGCCAAGGTGTGACAGGTAGCACAGATACGCAGTATTTT.

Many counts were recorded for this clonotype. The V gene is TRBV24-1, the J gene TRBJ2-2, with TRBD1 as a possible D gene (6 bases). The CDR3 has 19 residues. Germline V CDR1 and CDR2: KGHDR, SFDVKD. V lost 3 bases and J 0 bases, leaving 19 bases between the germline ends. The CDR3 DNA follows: TGTGCCACCAGTGATCCTCGCCCACAGGGCTTTTCGAACACCGGGGAGCTGTTTTTT. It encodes CATSDPRPQGFSNTGELFF.

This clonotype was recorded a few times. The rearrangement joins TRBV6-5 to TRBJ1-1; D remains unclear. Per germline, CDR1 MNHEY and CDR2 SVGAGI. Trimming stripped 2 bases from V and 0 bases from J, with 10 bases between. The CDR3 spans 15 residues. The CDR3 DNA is TGTGCCAGCAGTTACGGCGACGAAATGAACACTGAAGCTTTCTTT. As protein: CASSYGDEMNTEAFF.

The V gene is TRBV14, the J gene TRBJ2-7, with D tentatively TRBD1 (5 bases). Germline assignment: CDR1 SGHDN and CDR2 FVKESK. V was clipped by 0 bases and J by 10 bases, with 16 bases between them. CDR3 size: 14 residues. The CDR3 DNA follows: TGTGCCAGCAGCCAAGATAGTGGCAGGGTGGTTCAGTACTTC. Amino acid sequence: CASSQDSGRVVQYF.

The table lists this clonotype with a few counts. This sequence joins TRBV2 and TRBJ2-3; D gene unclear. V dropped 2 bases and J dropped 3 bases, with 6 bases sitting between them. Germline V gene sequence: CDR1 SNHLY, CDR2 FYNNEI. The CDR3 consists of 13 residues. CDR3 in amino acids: CASSEFRTDTQYF. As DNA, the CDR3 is TGTGCCAGCAGTGAATTTCGGACAGATACGCAGTATTTT.

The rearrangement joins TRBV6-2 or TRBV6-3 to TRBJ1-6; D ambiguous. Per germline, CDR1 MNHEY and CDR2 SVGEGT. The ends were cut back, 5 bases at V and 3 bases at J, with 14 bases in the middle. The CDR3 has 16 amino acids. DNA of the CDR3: TGTGCCAGCAGTACAACCGGACGGTTCTATAATTCACCCCTCCACTTT. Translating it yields CASSTTGRFYNSPLHF.

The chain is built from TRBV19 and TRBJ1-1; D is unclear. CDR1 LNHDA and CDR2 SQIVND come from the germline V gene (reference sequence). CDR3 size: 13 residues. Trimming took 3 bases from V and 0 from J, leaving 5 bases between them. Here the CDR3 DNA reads TGTGCCAGTAGTATGTTAATGAACACTGAAGCTTTCTTT. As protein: CASSMLMNTEAFF. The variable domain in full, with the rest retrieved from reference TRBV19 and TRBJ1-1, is DGGITQSPKYLFRKEGQNVTLSCEQNLNHDAMYWYRQDPGQGLRLIYYSQIVNDFQKGDIAEGYSVSREKKESFPLTVTSAQKNPTAFYLCASSMLMNTEAFFGQGTRLTVV.

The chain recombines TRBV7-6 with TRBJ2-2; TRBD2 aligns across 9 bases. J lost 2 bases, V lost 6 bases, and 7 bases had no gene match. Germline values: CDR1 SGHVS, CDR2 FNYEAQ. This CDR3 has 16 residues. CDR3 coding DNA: TGTGCCAGCAGTTTTAGCGGGGGTGCCAACACCGGGGAGCTGTTTTTT. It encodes CASSFSGGANTGELFF. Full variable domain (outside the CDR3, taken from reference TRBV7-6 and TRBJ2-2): GAGVSQSPRYKVTKRGQDVALRCDPISGHVSLYWYRQALGQGPEFLTYFNYEAQQDKSGLPNDRFSAERPEGSISTLTIQRTEQRDSAMYRCASSFSGGANTGELFFGEGSRLTVL.

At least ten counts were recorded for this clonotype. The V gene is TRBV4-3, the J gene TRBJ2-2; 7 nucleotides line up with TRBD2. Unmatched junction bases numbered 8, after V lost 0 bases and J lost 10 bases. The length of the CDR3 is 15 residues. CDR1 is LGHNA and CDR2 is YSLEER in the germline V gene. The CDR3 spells CASSQDWGGRTELFF. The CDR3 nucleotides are TGCGCCAGCAGCCAAGATTGGGGGGGGAGGACGGAGCTGTTTTTT.

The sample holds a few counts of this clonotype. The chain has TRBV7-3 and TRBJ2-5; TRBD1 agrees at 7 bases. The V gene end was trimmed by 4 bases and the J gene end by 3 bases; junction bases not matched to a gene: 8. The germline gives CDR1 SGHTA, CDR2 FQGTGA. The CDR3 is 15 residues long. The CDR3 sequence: CASSSTGTEKETQYF. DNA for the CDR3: TGTGCCAGCAGCTCAACCGGGACAGAAAAAGAGACCCAGTACTTC. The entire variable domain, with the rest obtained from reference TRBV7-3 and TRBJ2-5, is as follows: GAGVSQTPSNKVTEKGKYVELRCDPISGHTALYWYRQSLGQGPEFLIYFQGTGAADDSGLPNDRFFAVRPEGSVSTLKIQRTERGDSAVYLCASSSTGTEKETQYFGPGTRLLVL.

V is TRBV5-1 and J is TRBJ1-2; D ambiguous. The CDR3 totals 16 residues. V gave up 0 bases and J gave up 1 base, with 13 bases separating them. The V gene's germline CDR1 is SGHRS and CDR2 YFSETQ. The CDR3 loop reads CASSLGDWILNYGYTF. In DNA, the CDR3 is TGCGCCAGCAGCTTGGGGGATTGGATTCTTAACTATGGCTACACCTTC. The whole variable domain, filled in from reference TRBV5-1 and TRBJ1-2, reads KAGVTQTPRYLIKTRGQQVTLSCSPISGHRSVSWYQQTPGQGLQFLFEYFSETQRNKGNFPGRFSGRQFSNSRSEMNVSTLELGDSALYLCASSLGDWILNYGYTFGSGTRLTVV.

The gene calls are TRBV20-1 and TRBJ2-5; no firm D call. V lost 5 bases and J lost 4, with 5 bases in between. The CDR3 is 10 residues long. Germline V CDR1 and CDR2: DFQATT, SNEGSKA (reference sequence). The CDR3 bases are TGCAGTGCTGTCTCAGAGACCCAGTACTTC. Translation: CSAVSETQYF.

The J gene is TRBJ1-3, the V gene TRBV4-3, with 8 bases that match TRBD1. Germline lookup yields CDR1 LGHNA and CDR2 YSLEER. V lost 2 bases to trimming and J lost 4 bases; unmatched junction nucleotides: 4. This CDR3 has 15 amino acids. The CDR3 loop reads CASSQQQGEGNTIYF. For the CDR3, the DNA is TGCGCCAGCAGCCAACAACAGGGGGAAGGAAACACCATATATTTT.